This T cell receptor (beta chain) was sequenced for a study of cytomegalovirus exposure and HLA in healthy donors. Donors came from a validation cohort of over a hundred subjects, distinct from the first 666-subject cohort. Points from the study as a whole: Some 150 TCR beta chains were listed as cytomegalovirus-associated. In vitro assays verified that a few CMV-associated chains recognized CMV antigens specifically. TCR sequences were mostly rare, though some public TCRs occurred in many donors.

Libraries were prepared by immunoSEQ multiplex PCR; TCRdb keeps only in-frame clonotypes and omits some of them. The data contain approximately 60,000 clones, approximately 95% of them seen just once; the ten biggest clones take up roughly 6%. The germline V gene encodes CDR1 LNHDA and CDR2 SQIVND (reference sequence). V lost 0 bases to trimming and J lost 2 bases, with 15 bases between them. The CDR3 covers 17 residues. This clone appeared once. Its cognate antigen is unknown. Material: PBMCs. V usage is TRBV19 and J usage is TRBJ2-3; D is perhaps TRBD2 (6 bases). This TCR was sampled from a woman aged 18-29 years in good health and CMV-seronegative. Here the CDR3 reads CASSIDLPRGPTDTQYF. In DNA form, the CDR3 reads TGTGCCAGTAGTATAGATTTGCCGCGGGGTCCCACAGATACGCAGTATTTT.